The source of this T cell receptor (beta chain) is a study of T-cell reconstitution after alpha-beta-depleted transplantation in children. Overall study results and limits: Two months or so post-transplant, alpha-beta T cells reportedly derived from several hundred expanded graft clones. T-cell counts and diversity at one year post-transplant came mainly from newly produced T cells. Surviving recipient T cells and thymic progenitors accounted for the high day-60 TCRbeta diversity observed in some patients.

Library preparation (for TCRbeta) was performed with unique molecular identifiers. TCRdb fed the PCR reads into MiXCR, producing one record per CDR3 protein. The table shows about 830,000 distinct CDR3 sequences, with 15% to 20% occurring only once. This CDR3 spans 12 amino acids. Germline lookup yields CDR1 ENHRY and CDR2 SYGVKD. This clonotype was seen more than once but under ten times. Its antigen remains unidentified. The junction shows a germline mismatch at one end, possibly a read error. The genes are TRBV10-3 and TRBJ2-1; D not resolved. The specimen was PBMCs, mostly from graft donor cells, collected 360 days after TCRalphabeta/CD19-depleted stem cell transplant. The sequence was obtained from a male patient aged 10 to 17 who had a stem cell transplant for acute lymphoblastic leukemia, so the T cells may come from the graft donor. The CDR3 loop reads CAISDLGNEEFF. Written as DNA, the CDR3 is TGTGCCATCAGTGACTTGGGGAATGAGGAGTTCTTC.